These T cell receptor beta chains were read from a single sample in a study of T cell repertoires in cytomegalovirus infection. TCRdb reanalysed the reads using MiXCR and keeps one entry per CDR3 protein. The sample holds about 490,000 distinct CDR3 sequences, about 17% seen once. The material sequenced was CD8+ T cells from PBMCs. Receptors originate from a human donor in good health (CMV status not recorded). Some clones in this sample may be carry-over from other donors' samples. CDR3s include the opening cysteine and the closing phenylalanine or tryptophan. D genes are given only for firm matches. The size field is filled for only some rows; it gives once, few, many or a size class.

TRBJ2-4 | many | . | TRBV11-2 | TGTGCCAGCAGTTCCGAGGGGTTTCAGTACTTC | CASSSEGFQYF
TRBJ1-5 | few | . | TRBV6-1 | TGTGCCAGCAGTGAAGGGGAGGGCTTCAATCAGCCCCAGCATTTT | CASSEGEGFNQPQHF
TRBJ1-1 | . | . | TRBV7-9 | TGTGCCAGCGGAGCAGGGGTGAACACTGAAGCTTTCTTT | CASGAGVNTEAFF
TRBJ1-3 | many | . | TRBV6-5 | TGTGCCAGCAGTTACGGCCCGGACAAGGAAGCAGGAAACACCATATATTTT | CASSYGPDKEAGNTIYF
TRBJ2-5 | . | TRBD2 | TRBV20-1 | TGCAGTGCCACAACCGCACTTCTAGCGGGAGGGGACCAAGAGACCCAGTACTTC | CSATTALLAGGDQETQYF
TRBJ2-7 | . | . | TRBV9 | TGTGCCAGCAGCGTAGCCGGAGAGTCCTACGAGCAGTACTTC | CASSVAGESYEQYF
TRBJ2-1 | . | TRBD2 | TRBV6-4 | TGTGCCAGCAGTAAGGGACTAGCGGGATTCAATGAGCAGTTCTTC | CASSKGLAGFNEQFF
TRBJ2-7 | once | TRBD1 | TRBV5-6 | TGTGCCAGCAGCTTGGGGACAGGGTGTGAGCAGTACTTC | CASSLGTGCEQYF
TRBJ1-1 | few | . | TRBV10-3 | TGTGCCATCAGTGAGCCATCACAGGCTGAAGCTTTCTTT | CAISEPSQAEAFF
TRBJ2-1 | . | TRBD2 | TRBV6-1 | TGTGCCAGCAGGGGGACTAGCGGGGCGTACAATGAGCAGTTCTTC | CASRGTSGAYNEQFF
TRBJ1-2 | few | TRBD1 | TRBV29-1 | TGCAGCGTTCCGACAGGGTACTATGGCTACACCTTC | CSVPTGYYGYTF
TRBJ2-3 | . | . | TRBV28 | TGTGCCAGCAGTCCCCTGGCTACCGGTAGCACAGATACGCAGTATTTT | CASSPLATGSTDTQYF
TRBJ2-1 | . | TRBD2 | TRBV6-5 | TGTGCCAGCAGAGCCCTGGGACTAGCGGGACCCGAGGGCTACAATGAGCAGTTCTTC | CASRALGLAGPEGYNEQFF
TRBJ2-5 | many | . | TRBV7-2 | TGTGCCAGCAGCTTGAACAGGCAAGAGACCCAGTACTTC | CASSLNRQETQYF
TRBJ1-3 | many | . | TRBV28 | TGTGCCAGCAGTCTATTAGGTGTTGCAGGGCCCTCTGGAAACACCATATATTTT | CASSLLGVAGPSGNTIYF
TRBJ1-2 | few | . | TRBV4-2 | TGTGCCAGCAGCTTCAATCAGGGCGCGGGTGGCTACACCTTC | CASSFNQGAGGYTF
TRBJ2-7 | few | TRBD1 | TRBV6-1 | TGTGCCAGCAGTGCCGGGACAGGGGTTCGAGACGAGCAGTACTTC | CASSAGTGVRDEQYF